Listed below are T cell receptor beta chains from one sample, sequenced in a study of T cell responses to AZD1222 COVID-19 vaccine. TCRdb keeps only in-frame clones here, not all; method: immunoSEQ multiplex PCR. There are roughly 100,000 clones in the sample; roughly 90% occur only once, and roughly 2.7% lies in the top ten. Sequenced here: peripheral blood, sampled on day 0 of AZD1222 vaccination. The receptors originated from an adult in good health. Both conserved end residues are part of each CDR3. Fields, in order: CDR3 length, J gene, V gene, clone size, D gene, CDR3 DNA, CDR3 protein. The D gene is left open where the match is weak. Expanded clones are given a class, and other clones once, few, many or no size at all.

>16|TRBJ2-7|TRBV7-2|-|TRBD2
TGTGCCAGCAGCTTAGAGGCTAGCGGCACCCCCTACGAGCAGTACTTC
CASSLEASGTPYEQYF
>18|TRBJ1-5|TRBV6-4|-|-
TGTGCCAGCAGTGGAGGCAGGGCCGACTCTTATAGCAATCAGCCCCAGCATTTT
CASSGGRADSYSNQPQHF
>13|TRBJ2-5|TRBV5-1|-|-
TGCGCCAGCAGCTTTGCGGGCCAAGAGACCCAGTACTTC
CASSFAGQETQYF
>12|TRBJ1-3|TRBV19|-|-
TGTGCCAGCTCTACAATTGGAAACACCATATATTTT
CASSTIGNTIYF
>13|TRBJ2-1|TRBV18|-|-
TGTGCCAGCTCACCCGAACCCTACAATGAGCAGTTCTTC
CASSPEPYNEQFF
>14|TRBJ2-7|TRBV3-1/TRBV3-2|-|TRBD2
TGTGCCAGCAGCCAGAGCGGGGTATCGGACGAGCAGTACTTC
CASSQSGVSDEQYF
>14|TRBJ2-5|TRBV29-1|-|TRBD2
TGCAGCGTTGTGGCTAGCGGGAGAGTCCAGACCCAGTACTTC
CSVVASGRVQTQYF
>15|TRBJ1-3|TRBV4-2|-|-
TGTGCCAGCAGCCAAGACAGGGTTCCTGGAAACACCATATATTTT
CASSQDRVPGNTIYF
>16|TRBJ1-6|TRBV7-2|-|-
TGTGCCAGCAGCTTAGCTCAGTGGACCGTTAATTCACCCCTCCACTTT
CASSLAQWTVNSPLHF
>14|TRBJ1-1|TRBV5-1|-|TRBD1
TGCGCCAGCAGCGAAACAGGGGTAAACACTGAAGCTTTCTTT
CASSETGVNTEAFF
>11|TRBJ1-2|TRBV6-1|-|TRBD1
TGTGCCAGCAGTGAAAGACAGGGTTTTACCTTC
CASSERQGFTF
>13|TRBJ2-5|TRBV12-3/TRBV12-4|-|-
TGTGCCAGCAGGCGAACAAGGGAAGAGACCCAGTACTTC
CASRRTREETQYF
>13|TRBJ1-1|TRBV30|-|-
TGTGCCTGGAGAGGGGGGGTGAACACTGAAGCTTTCTTT
CAWRGGVNTEAFF
>15|TRBJ2-1|TRBV2|-|TRBD2
TGTGCCATCATCGGACTAGCGGGGCGATACAATGAGCAGTTCTTC
CAIIGLAGRYNEQFF
>13|TRBJ2-7|TRBV9|few|-
TGTGCCAGCAGCGTAGATTTGTGGAACGAGCAGTACTTC
CASSVDLWNEQYF
>15|TRBJ1-3|TRBV19|-|TRBD1
TGTGCCAGTACCGAAACAGGGGCAGCGGGAAACACCATATATTTT
CASTETGAAGNTIYF
>12|TRBJ2-2|TRBV12-3/TRBV12-4|-|-
TGTGCCAGCACTCGGAACACCGGGGAGCTGTTTTTT
CASTRNTGELFF
>16|TRBJ2-3|TRBV9|-|-
TGTGCCAGCAGCGTAGACGGTTGGGTGAAAGGAGATACGCAGTATTTT
CASSVDGWVKGDTQYF
>17|TRBJ1-3|TRBV21-1|-|-
TGTGCCAGCAGCTACCGGGACAGGGGCCACTCTGGAAACACCATATATTTT
CASSYRDRGHSGNTIYF
>17|TRBJ2-3|TRBV18|once|TRBD1
TGTGCCAGCTCACGCAACCCTCCGGGACAGGGCACAGATACGCAGTATTTT
CASSRNPPGQGTDTQYF
>16|TRBJ2-7|TRBV5-4|-|TRBD1
TGTGCCAGCAGCTTGAGAGGGACAGGGGTTTCCTACGAGCAGTACTTC
CASSLRGTGVSYEQYF
>14|TRBJ1-4|TRBV5-4|-|TRBD1
TGTGCCAGCAGCTACCGACAGGGAGATGAAAAACTGTTTTTT
CASSYRQGDEKLFF
>14|TRBJ1-1|TRBV11-2|-|-
TGTGCCAGCAGGGGTGTCCGCCGGAACACTGAAGCTTTCTTT
CASRGVRRNTEAFF
>14|TRBJ2-3|TRBV29-1|-|-
TGCAGCGTTGGGTGGGGGGGCCGCACAGATACGCAGTATTTT
CSVGWGGRTDTQYF
>14|TRBJ2-2|TRBV5-1|-|-
TGCGCCAGCAGCCCCCAAGGGACTACCGGGGAGCTGTTTTTT
CASSPQGTTGELFF
>21|TRBJ2-1|TRBV24-1|-|TRBD2
TGTGCCACCCCTCGGGCACCTGCTAGCGGGAGGCAAACAAGCTCCTACAATGAGCAGTTCTTC
CATPRAPASGRQTSSYNEQFF
>14|TRBJ1-6|TRBV3-1/TRBV3-2|-|-
TGTGCCAGCAGCCAATCCCGGGGGGGGTCACCCCTCCACTTT
CASSQSRGGSPLHF